Shown below are 16 T cell receptor beta chains from a single sample sequenced in a study of cytomegalovirus exposure and HLA in healthy donors. Assay used: immunoSEQ multiplex PCR; TCRdb lists only in-frame clones, some missing. The table includes roughly 300,000 clones, approximately 90% detected once. What was sequenced was PBMCs. The receptors stem from a woman between 18 and 29 years old in good health and CMV-seronegative.

The J gene is TRBJ2-1, the V gene TRBV29-1; TRBD1 might be the D (5 bases). Trimming removed 4 bases from V and 5 bases from J, with 15 bases in between. Per germline, CDR1 SQVTM and CDR2 ANQGSEA. This CDR3 has 14 residues. CDR3 amino acids: CSVVKTAINNEQFF. The CDR3, as DNA: TGCAGCGTTGTGAAGACAGCAATCAACAATGAGCAGTTCTTC.

The V call is TRBV5-6, the J call TRBJ2-7; 7 nucleotides match TRBD1. CDR3 length: 15 residues. The trim removed 0 bases at V and 5 bases at J, leaving 8 bases unmatched. From germline, CDR1 is SGHDT and CDR2 YYEEEE. CDR3 nucleotides: TGTGCCAGCAGCTTGGAGACAGGGATCATCGACGAGCAGTACTTC. It encodes CASSLETGIIDEQYF.

This chain uses TRBV27 with TRBJ2-1, with 14 bases lining up with TRBD2. With V trimmed by 3 bases and J by 6 bases, 4 bases remained unmatched. The length of the CDR3 is 16 residues. Germline V gives CDR1 MNHEY, CDR2 SMNVEV (reference sequence). The CDR3 spells CASSFRGLAGVNEQFF. Written as DNA, the CDR3 is TGTGCCAGCAGTTTCAGGGGACTAGCGGGAGTCAATGAGCAGTTCTTC.

This clone was observed many times. The chain employs TRBV10-3 and TRBJ2-7; no clear D gene. V was trimmed by 7 bases and J by 0 bases, leaving 7 bases between them. Germline CDR1 is ENHRY and CDR2 is SYGVKD. There are 12 residues in the CDR3. For the CDR3, the DNA is TGTGCCATCACCGCGAGCTCCTACGAGCAGTACTTC. This gives the protein CAITASSYEQYF.

The CDR3: CASSQVQGGGDTDTQYF. Here the CDR3 DNA reads TGCGCCAGCAGCCAAGTTCAGGGGGGAGGTGACACAGATACGCAGTATTTT. The V gene is TRBV4-1, the J gene TRBJ2-3; weak D call: TRBD1 (7 bases). CDR3 length: 17 amino acids. Germline V lookup: CDR1 MGHRA, CDR2 YSYEKL. With 1 base removed from V and 2 bases from J, the gap between germline ends came to 16 bases.

V is TRBV5-4 and J is TRBJ2-7; no firm D call. V lost 3 bases to trimming and J lost 6 bases, with 7 bases between them. Per germline, CDR1 SGHNT and CDR2 YYREEE (reference sequence). The CDR3 loop spans 11 amino acids. CDR3 bases: TGTGCCAGCAGCTCCGACTCCGAGCAGTACTTC. It translates to CASSSDSEQYF.

The CDR3 loop is CASGAGGIYEQYF. DNA of the CDR3: TGTGCCAGCGGGGCCGGGGGGATCTACGAGCAGTACTTC. The V and J genes are TRBV2 and TRBJ2-7, with 7 bases matching TRBD2. With 8 bases clipped from V and 3 bases from J, the junction kept 7 bases outside the gene matches. Germline CDR1 reads SNHLY; CDR2 reads FYNNEI. CDR3 length equals 13 residues.

This clone has more than one count but fewer than ten. The chain employs TRBV7-3 and TRBJ2-3, with TRBD2 matching over 7 bases. This CDR3 has 17 amino acids. With 5 bases clipped from V and 4 bases from J, the junction kept 15 bases outside the gene matches. The germline V gene has CDR1 SGHTA and CDR2 FQGTGA. CDR3 sequence: CASSQGLAAGGADTQYF. The CDR3 DNA sequence: TGTGCCAGCAGCCAAGGGCTAGCGGCGGGTGGTGCAGATACGCAGTATTTT.

V gene TRBV11-2 combines with J gene TRBJ2-7; 7 nucleotides match TRBD1. Losses at the gene ends were 0 bases for V and 9 bases for J; bases not matched to a gene: 5. CDR1 is SGHAT and CDR2 is FQNNGV in the germline V gene. The CDR3 sequence is 13 residues long. CDR3 coding DNA: TGTGCCAGCAGCTTAGAGGGGACAGCCGGGCAGTACTTC. Its translation is CASSLEGTAGQYF. The full variable domain, rest sourced from reference TRBV11-2 and TRBJ2-7, is EAGVAQSPRYKIIEKRQSVAFWCNPISGHATLYWYQQILGQGPKLLIQFQNNGVVDDSQLPKDRFSAERLKGVDSTLKIQPAKLEDSAVYLCASSLEGTAGQYFGPGTRLTVT.

The J gene is TRBJ1-2, the V gene TRBV6-6; 7 nucleotides agree with TRBD1. The V segment lost 7 bases and the J segment 5 bases; nucleotides outside the gene matches: 10. The V gene's germline CDR1 is MNHNY and CDR2 SVGAGI (reference sequence). This CDR3 spans 14 amino acids. The CDR3 loop reads CASNPDQGGYGYTF. The CDR3 nucleotides read TGTGCCAGCAACCCCGATCAGGGGGGTTATGGCTACACCTTC.

The chain uses TRBV6-5 and TRBJ2-1, with 8 bases lining up with TRBD2. The germline V gene encodes CDR1 MNHEY and CDR2 SVGAGI. CDR3 size: 15 residues. V lost 6 bases and J lost 4; bases outside the gene matches: 8. The CDR3 region is CASSLTSGPYNEQFF. CDR3 coding DNA: TGTGCCAGCAGCTTAACTAGCGGACCGTACAATGAGCAGTTCTTC.

This clone has a single count. This sequence joins TRBV5-4 and TRBJ2-3; 8 bases are shared with TRBD2. Germline V gene data show CDR1 as SGHNT and CDR2 as YYREEE (reference sequence). V gave up 5 bases and J gave up 2 bases; unmatched junction bases: 10. The CDR3 runs 16 residues. The chain's CDR3 is CASRGFERESTDTQYF. The CDR3 bases are TGTGCCAGCAGAGGTTTCGAGCGGGAGTCCACAGATACGCAGTATTTT.

This rearrangement joins TRBV13 to TRBJ1-5; D remains ambiguous. The CDR3 consists of 16 residues. CDR1 PRHDT and CDR2 FYEKMQ come from the germline V gene (reference sequence). The V end lost 6 bases, the J end lost 5 bases, and 20 bases lay between the germline ends. CDR3 loop: CASSYPDWAPDQPQHF. The CDR3 DNA follows: TGTGCCAGCAGTTACCCCGATTGGGCACCGGATCAGCCCCAGCATTTT.

This chain links TRBV19 with TRBJ1-5; 7 positions match TRBD1. J was trimmed by 3 bases and V by 5 bases; bases with no gene match: 10. Germline V gene data show CDR1 as LNHDA and CDR2 as SQIVND (reference sequence). The CDR3 consists of 16 residues. The CDR3 protein is CASSVRQGAINQPQHF. The CDR3 nucleotides read TGTGCCAGTAGTGTCCGACAGGGAGCGATCAATCAGCCCCAGCATTTT.

This clone was picked up a small number of times. The chain is built from TRBV28 and TRBJ2-7; TRBD2 agrees at 7 bases. Losses at the gene ends were 3 bases for V and 5 bases for J; bases not matched to a gene: 4. CDR1 is MDHEN and CDR2 is SYDVKM in the germline V gene. The CDR3 sequence is 13 residues long. CDR3 in amino acids: CASSLGGLDEQYF. Written as DNA, the CDR3 is TGTGCCAGCAGTTTGGGAGGGTTAGACGAGCAGTACTTC.

This chain links TRBV4-3 with TRBJ2-1, with 10 bases aligning to TRBD1. V lost 4 bases, J lost 7 bases, and 7 bases stayed unmatched. The CDR3 contains 15 residues. Germline CDR1 is LGHNA and CDR2 is YSLEER. CDR3 in amino acids: CASSLGTGAGNEQFF. CDR3 sequence (DNA): TGCGCCAGCAGCCTCGGGACAGGGGCCGGGAATGAGCAGTTCTTC.